This T cell receptor beta chain is drawn from a study of T cell repertoires in cytomegalovirus infection (dated by TCRdb to between 2017 and 2020). Regarding the research as a whole: Donor HLA type was relevant to the analysis, as public TCR beta signatures indicated carriage of CMV infection together with the matching HLA type. Broader findings and caveats from the paper: The ex vivo response was dominated by HLA-C-restricted CMV-specific TCR beta clonotypes, which also provided the single most frequent clonotype in two of eight donors. In both this cohort and an independent cohort of under 450 donors, the cumulative frequency of public TCR beta family members distinguished carriers of CMV infection plus the relevant HLA type.

In the case of this clonotype: Its antigen is currently not known. Within one base of it there is no much larger clone, and no base qualities were kept.

The V end gives up 4 bases and the J end 6 bases, leaving 7 bases in the junction not matched to a gene. From the germline V gene, CDR1 is MDHEN and CDR2 is SYDVKM. Its CDR3 holds 15 amino acids, cysteine through phenylalanine. Left in the record is the CDR3 DNA by itself, 45 bases read in frame from the first base. Data came from an Illumina HiSeq 1500. TCRdb trimmed public reads at Q25 via fastp, called clones via MiXCR and kept in-frame beta chains. Rows matching on CDR3 protein sequence are summarized as one entry with the most common DNA and genes. The sample yields about 740,000 distinct CDR3 sequences; roughly 36% were counted once. Around 2.8% of the sample is in the top ten clones.

The specimen was PBMCs. The sequence derives from a human donor in good health (CMV status not recorded). Some clones in this sample may be carry-over from other donors' samples. This receptor chain uses TRBV28 and TRBJ2-7; TRBD1 aligns with 12 central bases. Here is the DNA: TGTGCCAGCAGTTCTTTGGGACAGGGGGCAGGCGAGCAGTACTTC. It encodes CASSSLGQGAGEQYF.